This T cell receptor beta chain was sequenced in a study of cytomegalovirus exposure and HLA in healthy donors (dated by TCRdb to 2016 to 2017). The study in broad terms: The 666 repertoires of the first cohort and the 120 validation repertoires were produced on the same platform, according to a later analysis. Along with the approximately 700-subject first cohort, a separate validation cohort of over a hundred different subjects was used. To predict cytomegalovirus infection status, the study brought together high-throughput TCR immunosequencing, statistical association of individual TCRs with disease status, and machine learning. The study aimed to test whether cataloging public T cell receptors could reveal signatures of past pathogen exposure.

Via the germline V gene (reference sequence), CDR1 is LNHDA and CDR2 SQIVND. Inclusive of the bounding cysteine and phenylalanine, the CDR3 is 13 residues long. Here the CDR3 DNA is all that survives: 39 bases in frame from base 1. Trimming at the junction amounts to 6 bases on V and 6 bases on J, and the germline ends lie 12 bases apart. Libraries were made using the immunoSEQ multiplex PCR assay. Per the original workflow: A statistical classification framework was developed to diagnose cytomegalovirus status using the catalog of TCR beta chain sequences. Imported from immuneACCESS, the table was reduced by TCRdb to in-frame sequences with V and J called. These copies leave out some clones; in studies compared against another copy, an unresolved V gene accounts for under half, and the cause of the remainder is not known. V and J calls and clone size are as listed in that table; D and trimming were resolved from the DNA. The sample records about 340,000 clones, roughly 88% of which are singletons. The ten most abundant clones make up around 0.84% of the sample.

This clone was observed a few times. Its binding antigen is unknown. No base quality information exists; no much larger clone differs at one position. The donors were included in the validation cohort of roughly 120 subjects, a group kept apart from the 666-subject first cohort. What the study reported, not specific to this receptor: In both the original and validation cohorts, the classifier was reported to diagnose cytomegalovirus status with high specificity and sensitivity. A total of around 150 TCR beta chains were listed by the study as associated with cytomegalovirus. A later analysis lacked HLA typing for the validation cohort, so it scored co-occurrence in that cohort across all 120 or so repertoires. A few of the identified cytomegalovirus-associated TCR beta chains were confirmed in vitro to be specific for cytomegalovirus antigens. The authors suggested that the approach could potentially be generalized to other disease states and immunological phenotypes. While some public TCRs were present in many individuals, most TCR sequences turned up only very rarely across donors. In a later analysis, TCRs clustered in the first cohort were found to also tend to co-occur in the roughly 130 validation repertoires, with 94% of cluster scores above 0.

The source is a woman aged 18-29 years in good health and CMV-seronegative. The sequence links TRBV19 to TRBJ2-4, with TRBD1 tentatively as D gene (6 bases match). The material sequenced was PBMCs. The CDR3 is CASSRDIGNIQYF. The base sequence is TGTGCCAGTAGCCGGGACATCGGAAACATTCAGTACTTC.